This T cell receptor (beta chain) emerged from a study of T cells in Graves' hyperthyroidism and ophthalmopathy. About the research overall: Peripheral blood draws took place at initial diagnosis, ahead of any treatment.

At least 3 on the Clinical Activity Score was recorded for ophthalmopathy patients, who also had NOSPECS grade at least 4 and duration under 3 months. Exclusion criteria comprised uncontrolled infection, other autoimmune disease, pregnancy or lactation. Each diagnosis drew on symptoms, thyroxine, TRAb, thyroid ultrasound and orbital computed tomography findings. This clonotype was counted ten times or more. TCR beta CDR3 sequences were amplified from RNA transcripts. The study used the HTBI primer set for a first-round RT-PCR of the TCR CDR3. TCRdb recomputed calls from the multiplex PCR reads with MiXCR, one row per CDR3 protein. This repertoire shows around 350,000 distinct CDR3 sequences, 12% to 15% found once; its top ten account for roughly 19%. CDR3 length: 16 amino acids. Germline-derived CDR1 and CDR2 are DFQATT and SNEGSKA (reference sequence). V gave up 3 bases and J gave up 6 bases; unmatched junction bases: 14.

This clonotype was obtained from a woman aged 60 to 75 with Graves' ophthalmopathy. V gene TRBV20-1 combines with J gene TRBJ2-3; 8 nucleotides agree with TRBD2. The source material was blood. The CDR3 reads CSASVLRGGNEDTQYF. In DNA form, the CDR3 reads TGCAGTGCTAGTGTCCTTCGGGGGGGCAATGAGGATACGCAGTATTTT.